The text below deals with one T cell receptor beta chain. Unmatched junction bases numbered 7, after V lost 4 bases and J lost 4 bases. The CDR3 has 15 amino acids. The V gene's germline CDR1 is SGHVS and CDR2 FQNEAQ. In the authors' workflow: Scientists estimated how many nucleated cells there were by amplifying reference gene primers. The data were produced by immunoSEQ multiplex PCR, yet TCRdb's version contains in-frame clones alone and is incomplete. V and J calls and clone size are those listed in that table; D and trimming were worked out from the DNA. The repertoire holds about 46,000 clones, approximately 85% seen once, with around 14% in the top ten. The data were obtained in a study of blood T cell repertoires in COVID-19.

V is TRBV7-8 and J is TRBJ2-3; 8 nucleotides line up with TRBD2. The sequence was obtained from a human donor in a cohort sampled during active COVID-19. The donor label of this sample is uncertain. Sequences were obtained from peripheral blood. The CDR3 region is CASSSGGGGSDTQYF. CDR3 coding DNA: TGTGCCAGCAGCTCCGGGGGGGGAGGTTCAGATACGCAGTATTTT.